This TCR beta chain was sequenced for a study of blood T cell repertoires in COVID-19. Background on the study: The study drew acute and convalescent COVID-19 samples from the United States, Italy and Spain. PBMCs, B-cell-depleted T cells, or T cells were the source of the cDNA or gDNA that made up the material.

V lost 5 bases and J 3 bases, leaving 8 bases between the germline ends. Germline-derived CDR1 and CDR2 are DFQATT and SNEGSKA (reference sequence). CDR3 length equals 11 residues. In the authors' workflow: Reference gene primer amplification gave estimated nucleated cell counts. Sequencing was performed with immunoSEQ multiplex PCR; in TCRdb, only in-frame clones are kept and a portion is missing. That table is the source of V, J and clone size, and D and trimming were worked out from the DNA. Counted here are some 180,000 clones, roughly 76% occurring once; the ten biggest clones make up roughly 8.8%.

This clonotype originated in a woman aged 45 to 65 with active or convalescent COVID-19. Sequences were obtained from peripheral blood. The chain couples TRBV20-1 to TRBJ2-7; the D gene is possibly TRBD1 (6 bases). The CDR3 loop is CSAEGGYEQYF. The CDR3 nucleotides are TGCAGTGCTGAAGGGGGCTACGAGCAGTACTTC.